The entry below describes one TCR beta chain. Its antigen is not identified. The source of the sample is a study of Ad26.COV2.S vaccination and SARS-CoV-2 variants. Study-level background: This donor came from the COV1001 trial of Ad26.COV2.S. Administration of Ad26.COV2.S was intramuscular, either once or twice 56 days apart.

Measured with immunoSEQ multiplex PCR; TCRdb has only the in-frame clones, and not every one. The profile covers about 450,000 clones, with roughly nine tenths appearing a single time and about 2.5% taken by the ten largest. V trimming: 7 bases; J trimming: 3 bases; junction bases outside the gene matches: 7. In germline, CDR1 is LNHDA, CDR2 SQIVND (reference sequence). The CDR3 is 15 amino acids. General observations from the study: Reported post-vaccination CD8+ and CD4+ T cell responses to spike showed substantial breadth.

The treatment denotes: 19 received Ad26.COV2.S at low or high dose, single or two shots; 5 received placebo; per-sample allocation not given. Sampling happened 63 days after the first vaccine or placebo injection. The sample came from a Boston adult aged 18-55 years. V gene TRBV19 combines with J gene TRBJ2-2; TRBD1 matches 8 bases. This receptor was taken from a person between 18 and 65 years old who received the Ad26.COV2.S COVID-19 vaccine or a placebo. Here the sequenced sample was peripheral blood, taken in a trial of Ad26.COV2.S vaccine versus placebo. The CDR3 nucleotides read TGTGCCAGTAAGGCAGGGGGCAGTGACACCGGGGAGCTGTTTTTT. This translates into CASKAGGSDTGELFF.